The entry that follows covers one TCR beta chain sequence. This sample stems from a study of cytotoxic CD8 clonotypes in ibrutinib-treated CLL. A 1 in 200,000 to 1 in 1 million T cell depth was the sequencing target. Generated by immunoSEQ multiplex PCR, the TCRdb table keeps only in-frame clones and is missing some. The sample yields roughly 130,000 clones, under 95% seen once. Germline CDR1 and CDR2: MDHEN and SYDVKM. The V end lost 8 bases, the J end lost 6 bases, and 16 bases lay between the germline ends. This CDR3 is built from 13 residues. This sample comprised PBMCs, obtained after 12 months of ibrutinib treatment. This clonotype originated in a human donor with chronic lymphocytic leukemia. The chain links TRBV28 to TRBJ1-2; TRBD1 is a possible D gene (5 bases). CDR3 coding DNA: TGTGCCAGCCGAACAGGAGTTGGAAATGGCTACACCTTC. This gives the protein CASRTGVGNGYTF.